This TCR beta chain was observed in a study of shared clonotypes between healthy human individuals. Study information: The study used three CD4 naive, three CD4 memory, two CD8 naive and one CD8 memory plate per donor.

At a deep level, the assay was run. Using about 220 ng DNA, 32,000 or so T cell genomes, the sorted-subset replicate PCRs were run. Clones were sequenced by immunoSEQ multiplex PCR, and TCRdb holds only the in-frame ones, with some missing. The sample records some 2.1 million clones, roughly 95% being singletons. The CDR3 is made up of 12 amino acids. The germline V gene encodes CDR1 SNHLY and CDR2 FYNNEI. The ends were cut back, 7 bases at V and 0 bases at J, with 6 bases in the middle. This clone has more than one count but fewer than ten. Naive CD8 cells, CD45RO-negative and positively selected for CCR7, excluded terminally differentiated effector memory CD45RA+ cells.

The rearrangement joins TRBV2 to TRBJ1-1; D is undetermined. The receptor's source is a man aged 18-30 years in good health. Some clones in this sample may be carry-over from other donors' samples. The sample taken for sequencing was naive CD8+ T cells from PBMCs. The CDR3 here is CASIGLNTEAFF. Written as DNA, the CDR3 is TGTGCCAGCATTGGGTTGAACACTGAAGCTTTCTTT. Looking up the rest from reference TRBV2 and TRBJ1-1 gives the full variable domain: EPEVTQTPSHQVTQMGQEVILRCVPISNHLYFYWYRQILGQKVEFLVSFYNNEISEKSEIFDDQFSVERPDGSNFTLKIRSTKLEDSAMYFCASIGLNTEAFFGQGTRLTVV.